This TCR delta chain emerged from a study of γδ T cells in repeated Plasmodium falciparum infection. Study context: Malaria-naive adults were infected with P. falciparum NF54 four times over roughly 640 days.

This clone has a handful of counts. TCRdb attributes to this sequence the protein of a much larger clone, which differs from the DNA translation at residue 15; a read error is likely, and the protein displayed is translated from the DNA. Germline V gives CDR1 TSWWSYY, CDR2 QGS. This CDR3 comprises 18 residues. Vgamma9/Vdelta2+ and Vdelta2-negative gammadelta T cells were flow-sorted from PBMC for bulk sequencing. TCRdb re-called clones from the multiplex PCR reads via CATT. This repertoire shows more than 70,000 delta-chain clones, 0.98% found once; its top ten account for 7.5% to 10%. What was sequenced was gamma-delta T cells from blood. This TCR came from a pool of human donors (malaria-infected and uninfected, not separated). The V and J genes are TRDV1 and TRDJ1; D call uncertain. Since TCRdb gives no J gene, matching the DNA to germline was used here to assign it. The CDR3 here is CALGEVYPRESYTDELIF. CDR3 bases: TGTGCTCTTGGGGAAGTGTACCCGCGGGAATCGTACACCGATGAACTCATCTTT.